The next 7 T cell receptor beta chains were all read from a single sample in a study of blood T cell repertoires in COVID-19 (dated by TCRdb to the early 2020s). The library was made by the immunoSEQ multiplex PCR assay. Entries here come from immuneACCESS through TCRdb and include only in-frame sequences with V and J called. Some clones fail to appear in such tables; in the studies checked, an unresolved V gene covers under half of the shortfall, and the cause of the remainder is unknown. The sample table contains approximately 300,000 clones; only one count was recorded for 70% to 90% of them. Together, the top ten hold over 5% of the sample. The sequencing input was peripheral blood. Source of these receptors: a woman between 45 and 60 years old with COVID-19, enrolled during active disease.

The chain uses TRBV11-2 and TRBJ1-2; D remains ambiguous. The CDR3 spans 13 residues. Per the germline V gene, CDR1 is SGHAT and CDR2 is FQNNGV. The V gene lost 0 bases and the J gene lost 4 bases, with 6 bases spanning the gap. The DNA for the CDR3 is TGTGCCAGCAGCTTAGATCCCAGCTATGGCTACACCTTC. It is translated as CASSLDPSYGYTF.

The chain couples TRBV24-1 to TRBJ1-2, with a possible D match to TRBD1 (6 bases). The V and J ends lost 4 bases and 8 bases respectively, with 16 bases between them. The V gene's germline CDR1 is KGHDR and CDR2 SFDVKD. This CDR3 region has 14 residues. The CDR3, as DNA: TGTGCCACCAGTGACCCCAACAGGGTTCGGGGCTACACCTTC. It is translated as CATSDPNRVRGYTF.

The gene calls are TRBV19 and TRBJ1-1, with D uncertain. The CDR3 extends over 14 amino acids. From germline, CDR1 is LNHDA and CDR2 SQIVND (reference sequence). V was pared by 2 bases and J by 4 bases, with 11 bases between. The CDR3 DNA reads TGTGCCAGTAGTATAAACCCAGCGGTCACTGAAGCTTTCTTT. It specifies CASSINPAVTEAFF.

This clone is a singleton in its sample. The chain recombines TRBV6-6 with TRBJ1-3; D possibly corresponds to TRBD1 (5 bases). This CDR3 spans 13 amino acids. V lost 0 bases, J lost 8 bases, and 8 bases lay in between. Germline CDR1 is MNHNY and CDR2 is SVGAGI (reference sequence). The CDR3, as DNA: TGTGCCAGCAGTTACTCAACAGGCGACACCATATATTTT. The encoded protein is CASSYSTGDTIYF.

This chain connects TRBV7-6 to TRBJ2-1, with TRBD2 identical over 11 bases. The CDR3 has 17 residues. With 1 base clipped from V and 1 base from J, the junction kept 3 bases outside the gene matches. The V gene's germline CDR1 is SGHVS and CDR2 FNYEAQ. CDR3 coding DNA: TGTGCCAGCAGCTTAGGTAGCGGGAGGGCTTCCTACAATGAGCAGTTCTTC. It is translated as CASSLGSGRASYNEQFF.

The chain couples TRBV3-1 (or the pseudogene TRBV3-2) to TRBJ2-5; TRBD1 aligns across 10 bases. The CDR3 loop spans 16 amino acids. V trimming: 1 base; J trimming: 5 bases; junction bases outside the gene matches: 7. The V gene's germline CDR1 is LGHDT and CDR2 YNNKEL (reference sequence). This CDR3 is CASSQGETGGYETQYF. The DNA for the CDR3 is TGTGCCAGCAGCCAAGGCGAGACAGGGGGCTATGAGACCCAGTACTTC.

This chain links TRBV27 with TRBJ2-7; no definite D call. V dropped 7 bases and J dropped 4 bases, with 14 bases sitting between them. Germline CDR1 reads MNHEY; CDR2 reads SMNVEV (reference sequence). The CDR3 length is 13 residues. CDR3 coding DNA: TGTGCCAGCACCCCGGCTAGAAATTACGAGCAGTACTTC. Protein: CASTPARNYEQYF.